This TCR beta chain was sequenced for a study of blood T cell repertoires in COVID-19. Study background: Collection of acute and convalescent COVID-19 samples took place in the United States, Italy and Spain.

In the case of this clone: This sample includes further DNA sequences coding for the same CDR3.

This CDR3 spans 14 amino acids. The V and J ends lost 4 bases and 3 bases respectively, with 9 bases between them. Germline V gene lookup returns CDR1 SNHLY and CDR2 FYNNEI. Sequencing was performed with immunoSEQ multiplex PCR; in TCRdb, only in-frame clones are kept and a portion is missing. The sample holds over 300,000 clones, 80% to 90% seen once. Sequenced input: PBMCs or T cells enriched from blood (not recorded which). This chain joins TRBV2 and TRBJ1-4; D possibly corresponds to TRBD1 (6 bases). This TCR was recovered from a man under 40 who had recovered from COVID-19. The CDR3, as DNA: TGTGCCAGCAGTGCCCAGGGGCCTAATGAAAAACTGTTTTTT. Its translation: CASSAQGPNEKLFF.